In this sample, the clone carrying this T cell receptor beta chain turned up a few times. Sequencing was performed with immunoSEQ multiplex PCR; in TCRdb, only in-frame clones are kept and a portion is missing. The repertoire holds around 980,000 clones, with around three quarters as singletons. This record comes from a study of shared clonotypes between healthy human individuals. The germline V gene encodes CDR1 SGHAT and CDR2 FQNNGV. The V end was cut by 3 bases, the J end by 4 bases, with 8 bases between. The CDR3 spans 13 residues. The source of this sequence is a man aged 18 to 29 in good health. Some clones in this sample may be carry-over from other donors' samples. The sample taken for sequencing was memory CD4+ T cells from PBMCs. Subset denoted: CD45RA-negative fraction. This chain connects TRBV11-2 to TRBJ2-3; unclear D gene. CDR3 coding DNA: TGTGCCAGCAGCTTTGGGGTAGCAGATACGCAGTATTTT. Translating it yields CASSFGVADTQYF.